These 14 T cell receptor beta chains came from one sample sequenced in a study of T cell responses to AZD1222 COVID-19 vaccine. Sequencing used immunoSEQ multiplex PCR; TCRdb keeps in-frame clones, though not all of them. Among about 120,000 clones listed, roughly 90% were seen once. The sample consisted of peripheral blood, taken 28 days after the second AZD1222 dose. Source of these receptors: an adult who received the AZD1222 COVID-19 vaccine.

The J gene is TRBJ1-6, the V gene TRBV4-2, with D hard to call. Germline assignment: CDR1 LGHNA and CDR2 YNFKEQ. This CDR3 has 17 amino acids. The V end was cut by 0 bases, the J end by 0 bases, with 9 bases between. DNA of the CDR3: TGTGCCAGCAGCCAAGAAGGGTTGGGCTCCTATAATTCACCCCTCCACTTT. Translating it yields CASSQEGLGSYNSPLHF.

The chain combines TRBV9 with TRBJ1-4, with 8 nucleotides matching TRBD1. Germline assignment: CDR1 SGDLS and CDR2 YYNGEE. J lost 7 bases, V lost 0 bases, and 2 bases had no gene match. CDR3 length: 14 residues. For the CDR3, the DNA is TGTGCCAGCAGCGTAGGGACAGGGTCTGAAAAACTGTTTTTT. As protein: CASSVGTGSEKLFF. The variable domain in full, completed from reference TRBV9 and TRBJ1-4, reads DSGVTQTPKHLITATGQRVTLRCSPRSGDLSVYWYQQSLDQGLQFLIQYYNGEERAKGNILERFSAQQFPDLHSELNLSSLELGDSALYFCASSVGTGSEKLFFGSGTQLSVL.

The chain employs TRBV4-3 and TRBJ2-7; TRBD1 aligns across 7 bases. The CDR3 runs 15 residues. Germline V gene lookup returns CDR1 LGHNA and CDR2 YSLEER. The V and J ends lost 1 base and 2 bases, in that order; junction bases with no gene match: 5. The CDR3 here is CASSQGPGGAYEQYF. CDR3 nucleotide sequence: TGCGCCAGCAGCCAAGGGCCAGGGGGTGCCTACGAGCAGTACTTC.

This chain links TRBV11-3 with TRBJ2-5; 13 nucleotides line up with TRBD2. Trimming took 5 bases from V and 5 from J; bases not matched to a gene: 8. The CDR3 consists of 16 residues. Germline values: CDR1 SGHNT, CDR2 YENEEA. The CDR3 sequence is CASSRGLAGVWETQYF. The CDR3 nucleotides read TGTGCCAGCAGCCGCGGACTAGCGGGGGTTTGGGAGACCCAGTACTTC.

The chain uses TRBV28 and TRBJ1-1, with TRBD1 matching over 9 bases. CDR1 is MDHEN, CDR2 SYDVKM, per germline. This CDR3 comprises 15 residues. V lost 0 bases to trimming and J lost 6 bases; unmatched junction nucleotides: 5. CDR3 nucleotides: TGTGCCAGCAGTTTATGGGGACAGGGTAGCCCTGAAGCTTTCTTT. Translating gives CASSLWGQGSPEAFF.

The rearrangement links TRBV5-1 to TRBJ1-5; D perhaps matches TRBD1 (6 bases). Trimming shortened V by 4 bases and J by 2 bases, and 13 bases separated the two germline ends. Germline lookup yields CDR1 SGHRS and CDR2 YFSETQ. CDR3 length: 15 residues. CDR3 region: CASSEGHFGNQPQHF. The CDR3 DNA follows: TGCGCCAGCAGCGAGGGACACTTCGGCAATCAGCCCCAGCATTTT.

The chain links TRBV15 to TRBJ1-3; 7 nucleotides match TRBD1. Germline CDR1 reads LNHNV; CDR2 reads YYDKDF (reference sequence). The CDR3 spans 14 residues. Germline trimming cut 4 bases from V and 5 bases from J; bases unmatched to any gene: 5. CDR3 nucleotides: TGTGCCACCAGCACCGGGACAGCGAGAAACACCATATATTTT. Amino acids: CATSTGTARNTIYF. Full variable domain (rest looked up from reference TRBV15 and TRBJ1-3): DAMVIQNPRYQVTQFGKPVTLSCSQTLNHNVMYWYQQKSSQAPKLLFHYYDKDFNNEADTPDNFQSRRPNTSFCFLDIRSPGLGDTAMYLCATSTGTARNTIYFGEGSWLTVV.

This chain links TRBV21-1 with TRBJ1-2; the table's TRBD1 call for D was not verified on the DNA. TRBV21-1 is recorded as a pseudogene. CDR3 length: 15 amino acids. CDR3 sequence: CASSKVGGRNYGYTF. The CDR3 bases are TGTGCCAGCAGCAAAGTTGGGGGCCGGAACTATGGCTACACCTTC.

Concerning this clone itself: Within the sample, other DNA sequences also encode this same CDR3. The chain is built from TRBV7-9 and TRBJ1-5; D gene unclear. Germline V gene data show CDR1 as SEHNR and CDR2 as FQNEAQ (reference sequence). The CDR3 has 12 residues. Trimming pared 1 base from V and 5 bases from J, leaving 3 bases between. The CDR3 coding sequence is TGTGCCAGCAGCTTAGTAGATCAGCCCCAGCATTTT. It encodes CASSLVDQPQHF.

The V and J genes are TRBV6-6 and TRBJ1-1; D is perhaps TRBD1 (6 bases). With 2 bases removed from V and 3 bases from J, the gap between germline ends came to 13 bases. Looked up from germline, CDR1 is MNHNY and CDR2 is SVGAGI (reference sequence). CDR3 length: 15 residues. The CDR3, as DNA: TGTGCCAGCAGTTACGGACAGCCTGGGGACACTGAAGCTTTCTTT. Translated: CASSYGQPGDTEAFF.

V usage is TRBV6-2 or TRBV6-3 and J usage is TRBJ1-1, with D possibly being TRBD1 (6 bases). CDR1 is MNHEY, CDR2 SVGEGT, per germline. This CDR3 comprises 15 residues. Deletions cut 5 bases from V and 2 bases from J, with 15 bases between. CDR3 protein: CASSKTLDSNTEAFF. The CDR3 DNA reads TGTGCCAGCAGTAAGACGCTGGACAGTAACACTGAAGCTTTCTTT.

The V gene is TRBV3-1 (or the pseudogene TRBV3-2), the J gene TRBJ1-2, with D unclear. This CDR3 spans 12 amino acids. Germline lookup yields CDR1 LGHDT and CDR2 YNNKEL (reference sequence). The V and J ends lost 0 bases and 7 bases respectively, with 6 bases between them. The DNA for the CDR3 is TGTGCCAGCAGCCAAGATCACGGTGGCTACACCTTC. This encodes CASSQDHGGYTF.

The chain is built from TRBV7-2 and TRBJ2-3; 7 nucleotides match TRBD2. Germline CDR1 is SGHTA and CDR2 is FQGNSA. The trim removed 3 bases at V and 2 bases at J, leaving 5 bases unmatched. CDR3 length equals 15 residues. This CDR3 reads CASSFRAGPTDTQYF. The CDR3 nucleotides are TGTGCCAGCAGCTTCCGAGCGGGGCCCACAGATACGCAGTATTTT.

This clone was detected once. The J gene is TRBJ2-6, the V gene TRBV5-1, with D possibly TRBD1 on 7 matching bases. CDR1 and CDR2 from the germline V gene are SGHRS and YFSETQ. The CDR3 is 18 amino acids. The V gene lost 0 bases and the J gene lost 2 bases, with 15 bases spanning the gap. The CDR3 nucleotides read TGCGCCAGCAGCTTGGCGGGCAGGGGGGCCCCTGGGGCCAACGTCCTGACTTTC. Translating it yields CASSLAGRGAPGANVLTF.